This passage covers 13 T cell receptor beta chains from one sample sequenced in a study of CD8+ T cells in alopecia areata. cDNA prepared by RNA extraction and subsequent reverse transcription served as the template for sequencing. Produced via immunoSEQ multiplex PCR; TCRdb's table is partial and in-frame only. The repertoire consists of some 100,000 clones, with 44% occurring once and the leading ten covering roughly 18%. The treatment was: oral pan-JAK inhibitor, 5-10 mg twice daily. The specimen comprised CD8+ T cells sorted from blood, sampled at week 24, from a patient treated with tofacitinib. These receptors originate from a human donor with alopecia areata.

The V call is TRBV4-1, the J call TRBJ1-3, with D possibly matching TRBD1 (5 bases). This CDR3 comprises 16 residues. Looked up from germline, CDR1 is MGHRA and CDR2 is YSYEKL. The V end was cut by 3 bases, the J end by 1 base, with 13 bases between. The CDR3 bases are TGCGCCAGCAGCCACGATCGACAGCTTTCTGGAAACACCATATATTTT. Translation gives CASSHDRQLSGNTIYF.

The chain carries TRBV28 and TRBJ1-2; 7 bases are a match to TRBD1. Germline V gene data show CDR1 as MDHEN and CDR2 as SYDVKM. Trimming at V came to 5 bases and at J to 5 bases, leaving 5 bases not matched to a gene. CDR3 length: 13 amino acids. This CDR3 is CASSLTGVYGYTF. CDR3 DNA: TGTGCCAGCAGTCTCACAGGGGTGTATGGCTACACCTTC.

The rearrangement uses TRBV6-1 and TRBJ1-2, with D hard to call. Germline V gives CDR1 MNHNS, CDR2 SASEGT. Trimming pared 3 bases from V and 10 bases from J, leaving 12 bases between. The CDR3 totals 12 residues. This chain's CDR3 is CASSDFRPAYTF. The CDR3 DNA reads TGTGCCAGCAGTGATTTCAGGCCGGCCTACACCTTC.

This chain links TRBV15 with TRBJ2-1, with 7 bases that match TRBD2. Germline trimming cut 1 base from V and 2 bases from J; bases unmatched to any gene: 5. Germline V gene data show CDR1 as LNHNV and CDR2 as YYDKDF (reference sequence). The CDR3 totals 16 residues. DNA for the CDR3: TGTGCCACCAGCAGAGTCCGAGCGGGACCCTACAATGAGCAGTTCTTC. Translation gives CATSRVRAGPYNEQFF.

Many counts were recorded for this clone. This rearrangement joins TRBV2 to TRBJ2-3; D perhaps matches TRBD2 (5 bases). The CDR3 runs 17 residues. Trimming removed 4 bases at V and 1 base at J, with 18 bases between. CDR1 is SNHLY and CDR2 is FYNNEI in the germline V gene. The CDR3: CASSVRPEVVGTDTQYF. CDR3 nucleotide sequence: TGTGCCAGCAGTGTGCGGCCGGAGGTCGTCGGCACAGATACGCAGTATTTT.

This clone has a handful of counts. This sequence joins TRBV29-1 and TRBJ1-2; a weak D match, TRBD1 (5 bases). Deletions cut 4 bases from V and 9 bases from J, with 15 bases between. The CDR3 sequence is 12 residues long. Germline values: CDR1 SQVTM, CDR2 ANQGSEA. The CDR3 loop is CSVGGGTLSYTF. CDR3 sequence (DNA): TGCAGCGTTGGGGGGGGAACGCTAAGCTACACCTTC.

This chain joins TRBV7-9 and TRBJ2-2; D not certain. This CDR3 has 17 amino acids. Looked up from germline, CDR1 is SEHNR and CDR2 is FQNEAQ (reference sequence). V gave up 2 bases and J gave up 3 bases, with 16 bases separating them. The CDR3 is CASSLRATAPYTGELFF. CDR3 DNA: TGTGCCAGCAGCTTAAGGGCAACCGCACCATACACCGGGGAGCTGTTTTTT.

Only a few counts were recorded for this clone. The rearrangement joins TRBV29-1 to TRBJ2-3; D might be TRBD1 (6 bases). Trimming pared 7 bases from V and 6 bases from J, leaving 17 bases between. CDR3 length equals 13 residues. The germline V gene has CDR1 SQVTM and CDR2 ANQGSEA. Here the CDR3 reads CSASRGLMDTQYF. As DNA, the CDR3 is TGCAGCGCCTCCAGGGGTTTGATGGATACGCAGTATTTT.

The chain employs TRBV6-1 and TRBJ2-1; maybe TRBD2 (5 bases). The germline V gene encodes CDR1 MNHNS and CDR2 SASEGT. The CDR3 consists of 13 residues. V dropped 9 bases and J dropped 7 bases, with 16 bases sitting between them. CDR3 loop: CASFPGIGNEQFF. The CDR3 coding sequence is TGTGCCAGTTTCCCCGGGATCGGAAATGAGCAGTTCTTC.

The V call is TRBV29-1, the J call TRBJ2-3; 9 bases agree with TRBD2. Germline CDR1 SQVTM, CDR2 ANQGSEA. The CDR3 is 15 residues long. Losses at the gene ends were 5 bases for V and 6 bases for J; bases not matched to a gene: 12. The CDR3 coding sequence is TGCAGCGTTCGGCGGCCTAGCGGGACCCTCGATACGCAGTATTTT. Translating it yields CSVRRPSGTLDTQYF.

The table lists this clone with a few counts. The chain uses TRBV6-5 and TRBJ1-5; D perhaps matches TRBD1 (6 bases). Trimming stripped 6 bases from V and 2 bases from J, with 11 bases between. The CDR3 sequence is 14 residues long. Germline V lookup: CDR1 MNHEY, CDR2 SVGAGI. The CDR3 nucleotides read TGTGCCAGCAGAGGAGGGGGAGGCAATCAGCCCCAGCATTTT. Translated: CASRGGGGNQPQHF.

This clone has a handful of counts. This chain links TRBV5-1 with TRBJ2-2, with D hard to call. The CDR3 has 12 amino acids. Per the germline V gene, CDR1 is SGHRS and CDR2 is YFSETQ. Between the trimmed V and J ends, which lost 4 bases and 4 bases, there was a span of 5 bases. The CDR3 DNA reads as TGCGCCAGCAGCACGACCACCGGGGAGCTGTTTTTT. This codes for CASSTTTGELFF.

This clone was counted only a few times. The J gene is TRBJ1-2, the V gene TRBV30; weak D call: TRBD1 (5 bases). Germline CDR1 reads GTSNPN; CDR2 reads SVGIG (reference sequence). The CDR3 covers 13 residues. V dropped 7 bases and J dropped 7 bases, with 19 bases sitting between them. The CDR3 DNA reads TGTGCCTCCCCCTGGGGCACGGGCGGTGGCTACACCTTC. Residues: CASPWGTGGGYTF. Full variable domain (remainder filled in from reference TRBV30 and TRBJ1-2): SQTIHQWPATLVQPVGSPLSLECTVEGTSNPNLYWYRQAAGRGLQLLFYSVGIGQISSEVPQNLSASRPQDRQFILSSKKLLLSDSGFYLCASPWGTGGGYTFGSGTRLTVV.